Following are 6 T cell receptor beta chains from one sample sequenced in a study of blood T cell repertoires in COVID-19. The data were produced by immunoSEQ multiplex PCR, yet TCRdb's version contains in-frame clones alone and is incomplete. The sample includes about 130,000 clones, roughly 85% of them seen just once. Sequenced sample: PBMCs or T cells enriched from blood (not recorded which). The source of these receptors is a man aged 45-65 years who had recovered from COVID-19.

The chain recombines TRBV15 with TRBJ2-7, with D possibly being TRBD1 (5 bases). Trimming pared 3 bases from V and 6 bases from J, leaving 12 bases between. CDR1 is LNHNV and CDR2 is YYDKDF in the germline V gene (reference sequence). This CDR3 contains 13 residues. CDR3 in DNA: TGTGCCACCAGCAGCAAGAAGGGGTCCGAGCAGTACGTC. This encodes CATSSKKGSEQYV.

This chain uses TRBV18 with TRBJ2-5, with D perhaps matching TRBD1 (6 bases). The germline V gene has CDR1 KGHSH and CDR2 LQKENI. The V and J ends lost 0 bases and 5 bases respectively, with 13 bases between them. The CDR3 is 15 amino acids. DNA of the CDR3: TGTGCCAGCTCACCACCGGACAGTAAAAGGGAGACCCAGTACTTC. As protein: CASSPPDSKRETQYF.

The chain joins TRBV5-1 to TRBJ2-2, with D tentatively TRBD1 (5 bases). V was cut by 0 bases and J by 1 base, with 10 bases left in between. CDR1 is SGHRS, CDR2 YFSETQ, per germline. This CDR3 is 16 amino acids long. The CDR3 DNA reads as TGCGCCAGCAGCTTGGCCGTTCAGGGGAACACCGGGGAGCTGTTTTTT. Its translation is CASSLAVQGNTGELFF.

This clone turned up a few times. The rearrangement joins TRBV7-2 to TRBJ2-3, with 7 bases fitting TRBD2. The germline V gene encodes CDR1 SGHTA and CDR2 FQGNSA. The CDR3 spans 16 residues. V shed 0 bases, J shed 3 bases, and the junction held 6 bases outside the gene matches. Written as DNA, the CDR3 is TGTGCCAGCAGCTTAGCGGGACGCGGGGGTACAGATACGCAGTATTTT. Protein product: CASSLAGRGGTDTQYF.

The V gene is TRBV7-9, the J gene TRBJ2-5; 9 nucleotides line up with TRBD2. The CDR3 sequence is 15 residues long. Per germline, CDR1 SEHNR and CDR2 FQNEAQ (reference sequence). The V segment lost 1 base and the J segment 0 bases; nucleotides outside the gene matches: 0. CDR3 in amino acids: CASSLGLADQETQYF. The CDR3, as DNA: TGTGCCAGCAGCTTAGGACTAGCGGACCAAGAGACCCAGTACTTC.

This rearrangement joins TRBV19 to TRBJ2-2, with D possibly TRBD1 on 6 matching bases. Looked up from germline, CDR1 is LNHDA and CDR2 is SQIVND (reference sequence). The CDR3 totals 15 residues. Trimming took 4 bases from V and 2 from J, leaving 11 bases between them. CDR3 region: CASSRTAPNTGELFF. In DNA, the CDR3 is TGTGCCAGTAGTAGGACAGCTCCCAACACCGGGGAGCTGTTTTTT.